These T cell receptor beta chains were read from a single sample in a study of long-term antiretroviral therapy in people with HIV. Produced via immunoSEQ multiplex PCR; TCRdb's table is partial and in-frame only. The sample has roughly 24,000 clones, under 90% seen once. The specimen comprised unsorted PBMCs, sampled 1.8 years before starting antiretroviral therapy. The source of these receptors is a woman in her 30s with HIV. Both conserved end residues are part of each CDR3. A D gene is named only where the DNA matches it firmly. Part of the rows lack a size; the others show once, few, many or a class for expanded clones.

abundance: few
len: 14
d_gene: .
j_gene: TRBJ1-6
v_gene: TRBV10-3
CDR3aa: CAISQGRGSSPLHF
CDR3nt: TGTGCCATCAGTCAGGGCCGGGGATCTTCACCCCTCCACTTT

abundance: once
len: 15
d_gene: .
j_gene: TRBJ1-2
v_gene: TRBV5-6
CDR3aa: CASSLVRVGNYGYTF
CDR3nt: TGTGCCAGCAGCTTGGTGAGGGTCGGCAACTATGGCTACACCTTC

abundance: .
len: 15
d_gene: .
j_gene: TRBJ2-3
v_gene: TRBV7-3
CDR3aa: CASSLVGADTDTQYF
CDR3nt: TGTGCCAGCAGCTTAGTCGGGGCAGACACAGATACGCAGTATTTT

abundance: .
len: 15
d_gene: .
j_gene: TRBJ2-3
v_gene: TRBV5-1
CDR3aa: CASSLAGGSRDTQYF
CDR3nt: TGCGCCAGCAGCTTGGCAGGGGGGTCTAGAGATACGCAGTATTTT

abundance: .
len: 13
d_gene: .
j_gene: TRBJ2-5
v_gene: TRBV9
CDR3aa: CASSVGTPETQYF
CDR3nt: TGTGCCAGCAGCGTCGGGACACCGGAGACCCAGTACTTC

abundance: .
len: 16
d_gene: TRBD2
j_gene: TRBJ2-1
v_gene: TRBV29-1
CDR3aa: CSVEAAGGLSYNEQFF
CDR3nt: TGCAGCGTTGAAGCGGCGGGGGGGCTCTCCTACAATGAGCAGTTCTTC

abundance: .
len: 15
d_gene: TRBD2
j_gene: TRBJ2-5
v_gene: TRBV6-1
CDR3aa: CASVLSGGPQETQYF
CDR3nt: TGTGCCAGCGTCCTTAGCGGGGGCCCTCAAGAGACCCAGTACTTC

abundance: .
len: 12
d_gene: .
j_gene: TRBJ1-1
v_gene: TRBV12-5
CDR3aa: CASGLSGTEAFF
CDR3nt: TGTGCTAGTGGTTTGTCGGGCACTGAAGCTTTCTTT

abundance: .
len: 13
d_gene: TRBD1
j_gene: TRBJ1-1
v_gene: TRBV2
CDR3aa: CASYYRGNTEAFF
CDR3nt: TGTGCCAGTTATTACAGGGGGAACACTGAAGCTTTCTTT

abundance: few
len: 13
d_gene: .
j_gene: TRBJ1-2
v_gene: TRBV5-8
CDR3aa: CASSLGQEEYYTF
CDR3nt: TGTGCCAGCAGCTTGGGGCAGGAGGAATACTACACCTTC

abundance: .
len: 15
d_gene: .
j_gene: TRBJ1-1
v_gene: TRBV10-2
CDR3aa: CASIGGLNLNTEAFF
CDR3nt: TGCGCCAGCATTGGGGGTCTAAACCTGAACACTGAAGCTTTCTTT

abundance: .
len: 14
d_gene: .
j_gene: TRBJ1-2
v_gene: TRBV6-5
CDR3aa: CASSYGGWDYGYTF
CDR3nt: TGTGCCAGCAGTTACGGGGGTTGGGACTATGGCTACACCTTC

abundance: .
len: 14
d_gene: TRBD1
j_gene: TRBJ2-3
v_gene: TRBV30
CDR3aa: CAWARGLGTDTQYF
CDR3nt: TGTGCCTGGGCCAGGGGGCTGGGCACAGATACGCAGTATTTT

abundance: .
len: 15
d_gene: .
j_gene: TRBJ1-2
v_gene: TRBV10-2
CDR3aa: CASSPRGGFNYGYTF
CDR3nt: TGCGCCAGCAGTCCCAGGGGCGGGTTTAACTATGGCTACACCTTC

abundance: .
len: 15
d_gene: .
j_gene: TRBJ2-5
v_gene: TRBV5-5
CDR3aa: CASSFPGQVIETQYF
CDR3nt: TGTGCCAGCAGCTTCCCCGGCCAGGTCATAGAGACCCAGTACTTC

abundance: .
len: 15
d_gene: .
j_gene: TRBJ1-5
v_gene: TRBV7-2
CDR3aa: CASSFAGTQEQPQHF
CDR3nt: TGTGCCAGCAGCTTTGCCGGGACCCAGGAGCAGCCCCAGCATTTT

abundance: once
len: 12
d_gene: .
j_gene: TRBJ2-3
v_gene: TRBV29-1
CDR3aa: CSGTVYTDTQYF
CDR3nt: TGCAGCGGGACAGTATACACAGATACGCAGTATTTT

abundance: .
len: 15
d_gene: TRBD1
j_gene: TRBJ2-1
v_gene: TRBV5-6
CDR3aa: CASSYDRVSYNEQFF
CDR3nt: TGTGCCAGCAGCTACGACAGGGTCTCCTACAATGAGCAGTTCTTC

abundance: .
len: 12
d_gene: .
j_gene: TRBJ1-5
v_gene: TRBV6-6
CDR3aa: CASVQPPGPQHF
CDR3nt: TGTGCCAGTGTACAGCCGCCGGGGCCCCAGCATTTT

abundance: .
len: 14
d_gene: .
j_gene: TRBJ1-1
v_gene: TRBV7-3
CDR3aa: CASSPGTLNTEAFF
CDR3nt: TGTGCCAGCAGCCCTGGGACATTGAACACTGAAGCTTTCTTT

abundance: .
len: 17
d_gene: TRBD2
j_gene: TRBJ2-2
v_gene: TRBV9
CDR3aa: CASSVAGNSGGSGELFF
CDR3nt: TGTGCCAGCAGCGTAGCTGGTAATAGCGGGGGATCCGGGGAGCTGTTTTTT

abundance: .
len: 17
d_gene: .
j_gene: TRBJ2-5
v_gene: TRBV4-1
CDR3aa: CASSQVDSTRFGATQYF
CDR3nt: TGCGCCAGCAGCCAAGTAGACTCGACACGGTTTGGGGCGACCCAGTACTTC

abundance: .
len: 15
d_gene: TRBD1
j_gene: TRBJ1-2
v_gene: TRBV30
CDR3aa: CAWSARQGRKTGYTF
CDR3nt: TGTGCCTGGAGTGCCCGACAGGGAAGGAAGACTGGCTACACCTTC

abundance: .
len: 16
d_gene: .
j_gene: TRBJ1-2
v_gene: TRBV11-2
CDR3aa: CASSLDRGGRGYGYTF
CDR3nt: TGTGCCAGCAGCTTAGATCGGGGGGGCAGAGGCTATGGCTACACCTTC

abundance: .
len: 14
d_gene: .
j_gene: TRBJ2-5
v_gene: TRBV7-2
CDR3aa: CASSFVGQGETQYF
CDR3nt: TGTGCCAGCAGCTTTGTCGGGCAGGGGGAGACCCAGTACTTC

abundance: .
len: 14
d_gene: TRBD1
j_gene: TRBJ1-2
v_gene: TRBV30
CDR3aa: CAWSSGQGYYGYTF
CDR3nt: TGTGCCTGGAGTTCGGGACAGGGGTATTATGGCTACACCTTC

abundance: .
len: 13
d_gene: .
j_gene: TRBJ1-6
v_gene: TRBV19
CDR3aa: CASSPEDYSPLHF
CDR3nt: TGTGCCAGTAGTCCAGAGGACTATTCACCCCTCCACTTT

abundance: .
len: 12
d_gene: TRBD1
j_gene: TRBJ2-1
v_gene: TRBV11-3
CDR3aa: CASSSDRGRQFF
CDR3nt: TGTGCCAGCAGCTCGGACAGGGGACGACAGTTCTTC

abundance: .
len: 13
d_gene: TRBD1
j_gene: TRBJ1-1
v_gene: TRBV30
CDR3aa: CAWSRDRGTEAFF
CDR3nt: TGTGCCTGGAGTAGGGACAGGGGGACTGAAGCTTTCTTT

abundance: .
len: 14
d_gene: TRBD1
j_gene: TRBJ2-1
v_gene: TRBV7-3
CDR3aa: CASSLSQGAGEQFF
CDR3nt: TGTGCCAGCAGCTTATCTCAGGGGGCCGGTGAGCAGTTCTTC

abundance: .
len: 13
d_gene: TRBD1
j_gene: TRBJ1-3
v_gene: TRBV30
CDR3aa: CAWTGGSGNTIYF
CDR3nt: TGTGCCTGGACAGGGGGATCGGGAAACACCATATATTTT

abundance: .
len: 15
d_gene: TRBD1
j_gene: TRBJ2-4
v_gene: TRBV2
CDR3aa: CASSEAQGAGNIQYF
CDR3nt: TGTGCCAGCAGTGAAGCCCAGGGGGCAGGGAACATTCAGTACTTC

abundance: .
len: 14
d_gene: .
j_gene: TRBJ1-5
v_gene: TRBV5-6
CDR3aa: CASSPGHGNQPQHF
CDR3nt: TGTGCCAGCAGCCCGGGACATGGCAATCAGCCCCAGCATTTT

abundance: .
len: 12
d_gene: .
j_gene: TRBJ1-2
v_gene: TRBV6-6
CDR3aa: CASAGTTYGYTF
CDR3nt: TGTGCCAGCGCCGGGACCACTTATGGCTACACCTTC

abundance: .
len: 13
d_gene: .
j_gene: TRBJ1-4
v_gene: TRBV6-1
CDR3aa: CASIRSTNEKLFF
CDR3nt: TGTGCCAGCATTCGGTCCACCAATGAAAAACTGTTTTTT

abundance: .
len: 16
d_gene: TRBD1
j_gene: TRBJ1-4
v_gene: TRBV19
CDR3aa: CASSSTGVTSNEKLFF
CDR3nt: TGTGCCAGTAGTTCAACAGGGGTCACGTCAAATGAAAAACTGTTTTTT

abundance: few
len: 13
d_gene: TRBD1
j_gene: TRBJ1-6
v_gene: TRBV30
CDR3aa: CAGQQGTGSPLHF
CDR3nt: TGTGCCGGCCAACAGGGGACGGGATCACCCCTCCACTTT

abundance: .
len: 16
d_gene: .
j_gene: TRBJ1-1
v_gene: TRBV5-1
CDR3aa: CASSPFGGEKNTEAFF
CDR3nt: TGCGCCAGCAGCCCCTTCGGTGGGGAAAAGAACACTGAAGCTTTCTTT

abundance: .
len: 15
d_gene: .
j_gene: TRBJ1-2
v_gene: TRBV9
CDR3aa: CASSADLRGSNGYTF
CDR3nt: TGTGCCAGCAGCGCTGACTTGCGGGGTTCTAACGGCTACACCTTC

abundance: .
len: 17
d_gene: TRBD1
j_gene: TRBJ1-6
v_gene: TRBV5-8
CDR3aa: CASSFTGASSYNSPLHF
CDR3nt: TGTGCCAGCAGCTTTACAGGGGCCAGCTCCTATAATTCACCCCTCCACTTT

abundance: .
len: 14
d_gene: .
j_gene: TRBJ1-3
v_gene: TRBV6-1
CDR3aa: CASRGPLSGNTIYF
CDR3nt: TGTGCCAGCAGGGGACCGCTCTCTGGAAACACCATATATTTT

abundance: .
len: 14
d_gene: .
j_gene: TRBJ1-2
v_gene: TRBV9
CDR3aa: CASSVAGRAGGYTF
CDR3nt: TGTGCCAGCAGCGTAGCGGGCAGGGCGGGAGGCTACACCTTC

abundance: .
len: 13
d_gene: .
j_gene: TRBJ1-2
v_gene: TRBV6-1
CDR3aa: CASSDGGMAGYTF
CDR3nt: TGTGCCAGCAGTGATGGGGGAATGGCTGGCTACACCTTC

abundance: .
len: 12
d_gene: .
j_gene: TRBJ1-1
v_gene: TRBV7-9
CDR3aa: CASSLNGAEAFF
CDR3nt: TGTGCCAGCAGCTTGAATGGTGCTGAAGCTTTCTTT

abundance: .
len: 13
d_gene: .
j_gene: TRBJ1-2
v_gene: TRBV5-4
CDR3aa: CASSTYGGGGYTF
CDR3nt: TGTGCCAGCAGCACCTATGGGGGCGGGGGCTACACCTTC

abundance: few
len: 14
d_gene: TRBD1
j_gene: TRBJ1-6
v_gene: TRBV19
CDR3aa: CASSIRDSNSPLHF
CDR3nt: TGTGCCAGTAGTATCCGGGACAGTAATTCACCCCTCCACTTT